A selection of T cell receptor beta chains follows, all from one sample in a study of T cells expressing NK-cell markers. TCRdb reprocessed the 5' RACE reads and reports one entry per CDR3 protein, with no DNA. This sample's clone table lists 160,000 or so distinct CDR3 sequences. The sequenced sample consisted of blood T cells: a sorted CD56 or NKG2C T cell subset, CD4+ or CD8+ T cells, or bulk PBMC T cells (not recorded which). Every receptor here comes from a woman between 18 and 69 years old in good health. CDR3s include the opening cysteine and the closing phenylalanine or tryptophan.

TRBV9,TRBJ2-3,CASSVDTGYPLTDTQYF
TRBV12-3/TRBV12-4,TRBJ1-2,CASSAGQENGYTF
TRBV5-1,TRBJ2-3,CASSIQGLASDTQYF
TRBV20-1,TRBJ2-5,CSAVEGARETQYF
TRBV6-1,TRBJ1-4,CASSEDRGEKLFF
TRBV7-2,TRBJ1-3,CASSLVPVSGNTIYF
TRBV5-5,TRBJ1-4,CASSWGETSNEKLFF
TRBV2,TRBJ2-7,CASRESDRGLVYLYEQYF
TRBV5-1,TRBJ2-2,CASSLTGSILNTGELFF
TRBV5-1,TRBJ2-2,CASSIGTGGRGELFF
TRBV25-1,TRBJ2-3,CASSEARATDTQYF
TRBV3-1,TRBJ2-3,CASSQVGSTDTQYF
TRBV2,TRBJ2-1,CASRGGQGPLYNEQFF
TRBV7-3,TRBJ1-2,CASSFGDRAYGYTF
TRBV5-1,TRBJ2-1,CASSWAGGLRDEQFF
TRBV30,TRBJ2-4,CAWSGSAKNIQYF
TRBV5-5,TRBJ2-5,CASSPLLAGLETQYF
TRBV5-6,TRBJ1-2,CASSLGVGRANYGYTF
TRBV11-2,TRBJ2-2,CASSLVGLRTGELFF
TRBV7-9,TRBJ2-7,CASSFGGYYEQYF
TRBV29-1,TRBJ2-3,CSVGRDPRGDTQYF
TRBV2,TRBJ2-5,CASSGPGGSQYF
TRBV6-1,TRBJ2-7,CATTATELAGVYEQYF
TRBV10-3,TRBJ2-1,CAISEWTQDNEQFF
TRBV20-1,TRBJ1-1,CRGGGGVNAEAFF
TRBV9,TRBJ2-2,CASSVTPQTSSTGELFF
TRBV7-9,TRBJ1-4,CASMRSANEKLFF
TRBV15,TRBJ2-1,CATSRSTSGPYNEQFF
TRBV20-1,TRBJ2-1,CSARTSGYYNEQFF
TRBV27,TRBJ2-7,CASSPNRQAHYEQYF
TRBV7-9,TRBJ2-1,CASSLLAGENYNEQFF
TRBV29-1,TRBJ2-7,CSVVASLSSYEQYF
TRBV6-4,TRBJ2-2,CASSDSLAGSYGELFF
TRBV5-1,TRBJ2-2,CASAEQGANTGELFF
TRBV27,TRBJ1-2,CASSGPGQGMGGYTF
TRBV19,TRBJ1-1,CASSIIVTWGAEAFF
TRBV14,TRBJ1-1,CASSPTGIFTEAFF
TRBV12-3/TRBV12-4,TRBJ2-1,CASRTSGIQSYNEQFF
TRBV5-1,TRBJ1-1,CASSLGRDEAFF
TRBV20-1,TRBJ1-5,CSAPGPYSNQPQHF
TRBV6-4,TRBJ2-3,CASSEQVISDTQYF
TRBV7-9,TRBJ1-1,CASSYYRERGAFF
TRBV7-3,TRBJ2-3,CASSLTASATGDTQYF
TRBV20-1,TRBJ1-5,CSARLGQGSNQPQHF
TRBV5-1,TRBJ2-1,CASSPRGGVNEQFF
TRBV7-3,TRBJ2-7,CASSFTGGQGAYEQYF
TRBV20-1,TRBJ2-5,CSAIPLGGGGETQYF
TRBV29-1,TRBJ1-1,CSVRAPQGANTEAFF
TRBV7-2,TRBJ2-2,CASSLGAALTGELFF
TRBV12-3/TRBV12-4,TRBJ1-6,CASRLRQGNSPLHF
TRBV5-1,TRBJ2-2,CASSLGDLLGELFF
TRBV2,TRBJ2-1,CASSEAPRVDYNEQFF
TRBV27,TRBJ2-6,CASSLIQAASGANVLTF
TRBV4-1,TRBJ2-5,CASSPSVSGMETQYF
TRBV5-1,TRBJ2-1,CASTTSGRADISYNEQFF
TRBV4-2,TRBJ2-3,CASSQRIRTDTQYF
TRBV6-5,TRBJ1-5,CASSYYGVGNQPQHF
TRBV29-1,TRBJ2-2,CSVDLGSNTGELFF